Presented here are 18 T cell receptor beta chains from one specimen sequenced in a study of cytomegalovirus exposure and HLA in healthy donors (dated by TCRdb to between 2016 and 2019). The library was built by means of the immunoSEQ multiplex PCR assay. The multiplex PCR relied on a mix of 60 forward primers for TCR Vbeta segments and 13 reverse primers for TCR Jbeta segments. TCRdb re-hosts the immuneACCESS table, in-frame sequences only. Its copies lack some clones; in the studies checked, an unresolved V gene accounts for under half of them, and the cause for the rest is not known. This sample lists almost 200,000 clones; 79% were detected once. The leading ten clones occupy 0.39% of the sample. Material: PBMCs. The receptors come from a male donor in good health and CMV-seropositive.

The CDR3 DNA reads TGTGCCAGCAGTTTATCGGGGACAGGGTTGACCTACGAGCAGTACTTC. It translates to CASSLSGTGLTYEQYF. V usage is TRBV27 and J usage is TRBJ2-7, with 9 bases matching TRBD1. The CDR3 sequence is 16 residues long. V trimming: 0 bases; J trimming: 2 bases; junction bases outside the gene matches: 5. Looked up from germline, CDR1 is MNHEY and CDR2 is SMNVEV (reference sequence).

The gene calls are TRBV5-1 and TRBJ2-5; TRBD1 matches at 7 bases. V was clipped by 2 bases and J by 4 bases; unmatched bases: 8. Germline V gene lookup returns CDR1 SGHRS and CDR2 YFSETQ. The CDR3 consists of 15 residues. The CDR3 DNA is TGCGCCAGCAGCTTATACGACAGGGCATCAGAGACCCAGTACTTC. It translates to CASSLYDRASETQYF. Together with reference TRBV5-1 and TRBJ2-5, the CDR3 gives the full variable domain: KAGVTQTPRYLIKTRGQQVTLSCSPISGHRSVSWYQQTPGQGLQFLFEYFSETQRNKGNFPGRFSGRQFSNSRSEMNVSTLELGDSALYLCASSLYDRASETQYFGPGTRLLVL.

The V and J genes are TRBV12-1 and TRBJ1-1; the D call in the table, TRBD1, was not verified against the DNA. TRBV12-1 is a recognized pseudogene. CDR3 length: 16 residues. CDR3 nucleotide sequence: TGTGCCAGCAGCTTTGATAACAGGGGCCGTATGGCTGAAGCTTTCTTT. It codes for CASSFDNRGRMAEAFF.

This clone has only one observation. The chain couples TRBV7-2 to TRBJ2-5; the D gene is possibly TRBD2 (6 bases). The CDR3 loop spans 14 amino acids. Germline V gene lookup returns CDR1 SGHTA and CDR2 FQGNSA. Trimming pared 1 base from V and 5 bases from J, leaving 11 bases between. In DNA form, the CDR3 reads TGTGCCAGCAGCTTAGTTGCGGGGCCGGAGACCCAGTACTTC. Encoded protein: CASSLVAGPETQYF.

This rearrangement joins TRBV11-3 to TRBJ2-5; no clear D gene. The CDR3 totals 13 residues. Per the germline V gene, CDR1 is SGHNT and CDR2 is YENEEA. Trimming stripped 2 bases from V and 6 bases from J, with 10 bases between. DNA of the CDR3: TGTGCCAGCAGCTTAACCGGGTTTAAGACCCAGTACTTC. This sequence encodes CASSLTGFKTQYF.

J is TRBJ2-1 and V is TRBV9; 7 bases map to TRBD2. Germline CDR1 is SGDLS and CDR2 is YYNGEE. CDR3 size: 14 residues. The V and J ends lost 3 bases and 9 bases, in that order; junction bases with no gene match: 9. The DNA of the CDR3 is TGTGCCAGCAGCGGGGGGGGAGGGCCAGTTGAGCAGTTCTTC. Its protein product is CASSGGGGPVEQFF.

This chain links TRBV9 with TRBJ2-3; the D gene is possibly TRBD2 (5 bases). The CDR3 totals 14 residues. Germline V CDR1 and CDR2: SGDLS, YYNGEE. V shed 5 bases and J shed 0 bases, with 10 bases lying between them. The CDR3 protein is CASSATGSTDTQYF. CDR3 DNA: TGTGCCAGCAGTGCCACGGGGAGCACAGATACGCAGTATTTT.

The genes are TRBV28 and TRBJ1-1, with D possibly matching TRBD1 (6 bases). Trimming took 9 bases from V and 1 from J, leaving 15 bases between them. Germline CDR1 MDHEN, CDR2 SYDVKM. The CDR3 has 14 amino acids. The CDR3 DNA reads TGTGCCAGTCCATCCCCGGGACAGAACACTGAAGCTTTCTTT. Protein: CASPSPGQNTEAFF.

The V call is TRBV11-3, the J call TRBJ1-1, with 7 bases identical to TRBD1. From germline, CDR1 is SGHNT and CDR2 YENEEA. Trimming at V came to 1 base and at J to 4 bases, leaving 6 bases not matched to a gene. The CDR3 runs 15 residues. The CDR3 spells CASSLGTAGGTEAFF. The CDR3 nucleotides read TGTGCCAGCAGCTTAGGGACCGCAGGGGGCACTGAAGCTTTCTTT.

There are a few counts of this clone. In DNA, the CDR3 is TGTGCCAGCAGCTGGGGACTAGCGGCCCATAGAGGAGTAGTAGATACGCAGTATTTT. It encodes CASSWGLAAHRGVVDTQYF. V usage is TRBV13 and J usage is TRBJ2-3, with 11 bases matching TRBD2. CDR1 is PRHDT, CDR2 FYEKMQ, per germline (reference sequence). The CDR3 extends over 19 amino acids. Losses at the gene ends were 4 bases for V and 5 bases for J; bases not matched to a gene: 17.

J is TRBJ2-2 and V is TRBV28; D possibly corresponds to TRBD1 (6 bases). V shed 3 bases and J shed 6 bases, with 14 bases lying between them. CDR3 length: 15 amino acids. Germline-derived CDR1 and CDR2 are MDHEN and SYDVKM. CDR3 in DNA: TGTGCCAGCAGTTTGCCGGGACAAGACTCCGGGGAGCTGTTTTTT. The encoded protein is CASSLPGQDSGELFF.

J is TRBJ1-2 and V is TRBV9, with unresolved D. The CDR3 totals 15 residues. Trimming cost V 3 bases and J 2 bases, with 14 bases left between them. CDR1 is SGDLS and CDR2 is YYNGEE in the germline V gene. In DNA form, the CDR3 reads TGTGCCAGCAGCGGAAACGGAGGGTTAAACTATGGCTACACCTTC. This encodes CASSGNGGLNYGYTF.

This clone was detected only a few times. The V call is TRBV6-4, the J call TRBJ2-3; TRBD2 agrees at 7 bases. The CDR3 length is 14 residues. The V segment lost 2 bases and the J segment 7 bases; nucleotides outside the gene matches: 6. Germline CDR1 is MRHNA and CDR2 is SNTAGT. The CDR3 loop reads CASSDQPSGNTQYF. The CDR3 DNA reads TGTGCCAGCAGTGACCAACCTAGCGGAAATACGCAGTATTTT.

V gene TRBV5-1 combines with J gene TRBJ2-5; D may be TRBD2 (5 bases). Trimming took 0 bases from V and 5 from J, leaving 11 bases between them. CDR1 SGHRS and CDR2 YFSETQ come from the germline V gene. The CDR3 runs to 14 residues. CDR3 protein: CASSLGGGGETQYF. As DNA, the CDR3 is TGCGCCAGCAGCTTGGGTGGAGGTGGGGAGACCCAGTACTTC.

The rearrangement uses TRBV19 and TRBJ2-7; TRBD1 is a possible D gene (5 bases). Germline V CDR1 and CDR2: LNHDA, SQIVND (reference sequence). The CDR3 has 14 amino acids. V shed 2 bases and J shed 6 bases, with 14 bases lying between them. CDR3 region: CASSIRVQVGEQYF. In DNA, the CDR3 is TGTGCCAGTAGTATAAGGGTACAGGTCGGCGAGCAGTACTTC.

The rearrangement links TRBV21-1 to TRBJ2-3; the table names TRBD2, a call not compared with the DNA. TRBV21-1 is marked as a pseudogene. CDR3 length equals 16 residues. The CDR3: CASSKGGAGGKDTQYF. Here the CDR3 DNA reads TGTGCCAGCAGCAAAGGAGGGGCGGGGGGCAAAGATACGCAGTATTTT.

The V call is TRBV7-2, the J call TRBJ2-7; the match to TRBD2 covers 8 bases. Trimming removed 1 base from V and 3 bases from J; junction bases left unmatched: 14. CDR3 length: 18 amino acids. CDR1 is SGHTA and CDR2 is FQGNSA in the germline V gene. The CDR3 loop reads CASSLVGGVAGTYYEQYF. For the CDR3, the DNA is TGTGCCAGCAGCTTAGTAGGGGGAGTAGCGGGAACGTACTACGAGCAGTACTTC.

Note on this clone: This specimen includes other DNA sequences encoding the same CDR3. The gene calls are TRBV5-1 and TRBJ2-7; 8 nucleotides agree with TRBD1. This CDR3 is built from 14 residues. After removal of 0 bases from V and 4 bases from J, the junction contained 3 bases not matched to a gene. The germline gives CDR1 SGHRS, CDR2 YFSETQ. CDR3 bases: TGCGCCAGCAGCTTGGGGCAGGGGGCTTACGAGCAGTACTTC. The encoded protein is CASSLGQGAYEQYF.